This T cell receptor beta chain was obtained from a study of blood T cell repertoires in COVID-19. About the research overall: Samples came from the United States, Italy and Spain, spanning acute and convalescent COVID-19.

This CDR3 spans 13 amino acids. CDR1 and CDR2 from the germline V gene are MNHEY and SVGEGT. V lost 3 bases, J lost 12 bases, and 9 bases stayed unmatched. The data were produced by immunoSEQ multiplex PCR, yet TCRdb's version contains in-frame clones alone and is incomplete. This table has about 220,000 clones, roughly nine tenths appearing once. Participant age was about 18 to 89 years, and participants resided in approximately 25 US areas. V gene TRBV6-2 or TRBV6-3 combines with J gene TRBJ1-1; TRBD1 matches 8 bases. The receptor comes from a woman aged 18-29 years in a cohort exposed to, infected with or recovered from COVID-19 (not recorded which). Sequencing was performed on PBMCs or T cells enriched from blood (not recorded which). The CDR3 is CASSYTGTGETFF. CDR3 sequence (DNA): TGTGCCAGCAGTTATACCGGGACAGGAGAAACTTTCTTT.